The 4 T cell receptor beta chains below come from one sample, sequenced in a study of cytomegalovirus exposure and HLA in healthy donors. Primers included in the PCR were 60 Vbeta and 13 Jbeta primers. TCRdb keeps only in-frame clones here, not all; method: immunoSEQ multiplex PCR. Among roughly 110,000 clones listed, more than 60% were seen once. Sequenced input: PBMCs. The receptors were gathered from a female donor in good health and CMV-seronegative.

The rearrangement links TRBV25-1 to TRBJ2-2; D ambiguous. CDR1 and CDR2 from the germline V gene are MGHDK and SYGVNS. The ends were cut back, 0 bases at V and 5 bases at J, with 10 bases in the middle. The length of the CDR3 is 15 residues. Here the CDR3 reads CASSEYIRKTGELFF. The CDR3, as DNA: TGTGCCAGCAGTGAATATATCAGGAAAACCGGGGAGCTGTTTTTT.

The CDR3 is CASSWRLAEIQETQYF. The DNA for the CDR3 is TGTGCCAGCAGTTGGCGACTAGCGGAGATCCAAGAGACCCAGTACTTC. The rearrangement links TRBV27 to TRBJ2-5; 9 bases agree with TRBD2. The germline CDR1 and CDR2 sequences are MNHEY and SMNVEV (reference sequence). There are 16 residues in the CDR3. Losses at the gene ends were 4 bases for V and 1 base for J; bases not matched to a gene: 7.

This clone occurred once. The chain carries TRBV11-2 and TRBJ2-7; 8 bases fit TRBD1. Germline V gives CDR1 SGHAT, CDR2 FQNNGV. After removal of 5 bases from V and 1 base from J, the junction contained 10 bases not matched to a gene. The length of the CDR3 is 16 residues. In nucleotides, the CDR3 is TGTGCCAGCAGCCACTCCACGGGACAGGCTTCCTACGAGCAGTACTTC. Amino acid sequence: CASSHSTGQASYEQYF.

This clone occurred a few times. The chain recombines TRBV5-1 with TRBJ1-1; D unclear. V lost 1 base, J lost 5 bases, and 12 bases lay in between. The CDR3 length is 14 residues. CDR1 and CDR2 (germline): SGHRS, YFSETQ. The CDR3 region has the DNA TGCGCCAGCAGCTTGCGGGTTATGGATACTGAAGCTTTCTTT. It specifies CASSLRVMDTEAFF.